Listed here is a single TCR beta chain. Its antigen is not identified. These data are taken from a study of radiotherapy plus CTLA-4 blockade in lung cancer. General observations from the study: In blood, after radiotherapy plus ipilimumab, tumor-derived TCR clones expanded.

CTLA-4 blockade with ipilimumab, together with focal radiation, was given to patients with chemo-refractory metastatic non-small-cell lung cancer. The CDR3 spans 16 residues. V lost 1 base and J 5 bases, leaving 17 bases between the germline ends. Per germline, CDR1 SNHLY and CDR2 FYNNEI. The repertoire was sequenced with immunoSEQ multiplex PCR; TCRdb's copy has only in-frame clones and lacks some. The sample lists 40,000 to 50,000 clones; about 77% were seen once. The J gene is TRBJ2-5, the V gene TRBV2; TRBD2 might be the D (6 bases). Sample: peripheral blood, taken from a patient treated with radiotherapy plus ipilimumab. The receptor's source is a human donor with non-small cell lung cancer who had stable disease on radiotherapy plus ipilimumab. The CDR3 bases are TGTGCCAGCAGTGAAGGTTCCCCTGGGGGGTTGGAGACCCAGTACTTC. Translating it yields CASSEGSPGGLETQYF.